These T cell receptor beta chains were read from a single sample in a study of patients and donors after allogeneic stem cell transplantation. A single record per CDR3 protein comes from TCRdb applying MiXCR to the RT-PCR reads. The data hold approximately 150,000 distinct CDR3 sequences, with over 30% observed a single time. The specimen sequenced was blood, either unsorted or a sorted T cell fraction (not recorded which). The receptors were gathered from a human donor who was either an allogeneic HSCT recipient or a stem cell or donor lymphocyte infusion donor (not recorded which). It is not recorded whose cells these are; they may come from a transplant donor. Both conserved end residues are part of each CDR3. D genes are given only for firm matches. Expanded clones get a size class; other rows say once, few or many, or leave the size out.

j_call: TRBJ1-2
clone_size: few
d_call: TRBD1
v_call: TRBV18
cdr3_nt: TGTGCCAGCTCCCGCGAGGGGACAGGGCTCTATGGCTACACCTTC
cdr3_aa: CASSREGTGLYGYTF

j_call: TRBJ1-1
clone_size: few
d_call: NA
v_call: TRBV2
cdr3_nt: TGTGCCAGCAGTGAGGGAGGGGGCACTGAAGCTTTCTTT
cdr3_aa: CASSEGGGTEAFF

j_call: TRBJ1-6
clone_size: NA
d_call: NA
v_call: TRBV27
cdr3_nt: TGTGCCAGCAGTTCCCGTTGGGGGGCGGATTCACCCCTCCACTTT
cdr3_aa: CASSSRWGADSPLHF

j_call: TRBJ1-2
clone_size: NA
d_call: TRBD1
v_call: TRBV7-9
cdr3_nt: TGTGCCAGCAGCACCCGGGACAGGGCGCACGGATATGGCTACACCTTC
cdr3_aa: CASSTRDRAHGYGYTF

j_call: TRBJ2-6
clone_size: NA
d_call: TRBD1
v_call: TRBV2
cdr3_nt: TGTGCCAGCAGTGAAGATGGACAGGGTCTCGGTTCTGGGGCCAACGTCCTGACTTTC
cdr3_aa: CASSEDGQGLGSGANVLTF

j_call: TRBJ1-6
clone_size: NA
d_call: TRBD1
v_call: TRBV6-5
cdr3_nt: TGTGCCAGCAGCCACTGGGACAGGGGTCCACCCCTCCACTTT
cdr3_aa: CASSHWDRGPPLHF

j_call: TRBJ2-5
clone_size: NA
d_call: NA
v_call: TRBV15
cdr3_nt: TGTGCCACCAGCACCTCAGCAGGGATCGAGACCCAGTACTTC
cdr3_aa: CATSTSAGIETQYF

j_call: TRBJ1-1
clone_size: few
d_call: NA
v_call: TRBV20-1
cdr3_nt: TGCAGTGCTGCCAGTGGAAAGGGCAGCCCGCTCGGAGCTTTCTTT
cdr3_aa: CSAASGKGSPLGAFF

j_call: TRBJ1-4
clone_size: few
d_call: NA
v_call: TRBV29-1
cdr3_nt: TGCAGCGTTGTTACGGCAACTAATGAAAAACTGTTTTTT
cdr3_aa: CSVVTATNEKLFF

j_call: TRBJ2-3
clone_size: NA
d_call: TRBD1
v_call: TRBV20-1
cdr3_nt: TGCAGTGCTCTTCCGGGACAGCGCACAGATACGCAGTATTTT
cdr3_aa: CSALPGQRTDTQYF

j_call: TRBJ1-5
clone_size: NA
d_call: NA
v_call: TRBV4-3
cdr3_nt: TGCGCCAGCAGCCAAGCCCTGGACAGAAGACAGCCCCAGCATTTT
cdr3_aa: CASSQALDRRQPQHF

j_call: TRBJ2-3
clone_size: few
d_call: TRBD1
v_call: TRBV2
cdr3_nt: TGTGCCAGCAGTGGCCCGGGACAGGTCACAGATACGCAGTATTTT
cdr3_aa: CASSGPGQVTDTQYF

j_call: TRBJ1-5
clone_size: NA
d_call: NA
v_call: TRBV27
cdr3_nt: TGTGCCAGCAGTCAGGGACAATTGAATCAGCCCCAGCATTTT
cdr3_aa: CASSQGQLNQPQHF

j_call: TRBJ2-3
clone_size: NA
d_call: NA
v_call: TRBV29-1
cdr3_nt: TGCAGCGTCGGGGCAGGGCAAACAGATACGCAGTATTTT
cdr3_aa: CSVGAGQTDTQYF

j_call: TRBJ1-1
clone_size: few
d_call: NA
v_call: TRBV5-1
cdr3_nt: TGCGCCAGCAGCTTATCCTTAGCCAGGAACACTGAAGCTTTCTTT
cdr3_aa: CASSLSLARNTEAFF

j_call: TRBJ1-1
clone_size: few
d_call: NA
v_call: TRBV4-3
cdr3_nt: TGCGCCAGCAGCCAAGATCGGAGGCTATGGAACACTGAAGCTTTCTTT
cdr3_aa: CASSQDRRLWNTEAFF

j_call: TRBJ2-1
clone_size: NA
d_call: TRBD2
v_call: TRBV7-3
cdr3_nt: TGTGCCAGCAGCTTAGGACTAGTGAACAATGAGCAGTTCTTC
cdr3_aa: CASSLGLVNNEQFF

j_call: TRBJ1-1
clone_size: few
d_call: NA
v_call: TRBV25-1
cdr3_nt: TGTGCCAGCAGTGAAGGCGGGAGCGGTGAAGCTTTCTTT
cdr3_aa: CASSEGGSGEAFF

j_call: TRBJ2-5
clone_size: few
d_call: NA
v_call: TRBV7-2
cdr3_nt: TGTGCCAGCAGCTTCCCCCTTATTGAGGGGGGTAGAGAGACCCAGTACTTC
cdr3_aa: CASSFPLIEGGRETQYF

j_call: TRBJ2-3
clone_size: NA
d_call: TRBD1
v_call: TRBV28
cdr3_nt: TGTGCCAGCTCGGGACAGGGGCTACCCCGCACAGATACGCAGTATTTT
cdr3_aa: CASSGQGLPRTDTQYF

j_call: TRBJ2-2
clone_size: few
d_call: NA
v_call: TRBV20-1
cdr3_nt: TGCAGTGCTAGAGTGGGGGGCCGGGGCATCGGGGAGCTGTTTTTT
cdr3_aa: CSARVGGRGIGELFF

j_call: TRBJ1-4
clone_size: NA
d_call: NA
v_call: TRBV11-2
cdr3_nt: TGTGCCAGCAGCCTCATGAGAGGCAGGCCAAATGAAAAACTGTTTTTT
cdr3_aa: CASSLMRGRPNEKLFF

j_call: TRBJ1-5
clone_size: NA
d_call: NA
v_call: TRBV7-9
cdr3_nt: TGTGCCAGCCAAGGCAGGATCAATCAGCCCCAGCATTTT
cdr3_aa: CASQGRINQPQHF

j_call: TRBJ1-6
clone_size: NA
d_call: NA
v_call: TRBV5-1
cdr3_nt: TGCGCCAGCAGCTTGCTTGATATCAGTTCACCCCTCCACTTT
cdr3_aa: CASSLLDISSPLHF

j_call: TRBJ1-6
clone_size: few
d_call: TRBD1
v_call: TRBV27
cdr3_nt: TGTGCCAGCAGTTTAGGTCCGGGACAGAATTCACCCCTCCACTTT
cdr3_aa: CASSLGPGQNSPLHF

j_call: TRBJ1-5
clone_size: medium-sized
d_call: NA
v_call: TRBV28
cdr3_nt: TGTGCCAGCAGCCTGGGACGGGCCGATAGGGATTTT
cdr3_aa: CASSLGRADRDF

j_call: TRBJ1-1
clone_size: NA
d_call: NA
v_call: TRBV3-1
cdr3_nt: TGTGCCAGCAGCCCCGAAATGTACACTGAAGCTTTCTTT
cdr3_aa: CASSPEMYTEAFF

j_call: TRBJ2-2
clone_size: NA
d_call: NA
v_call: TRBV20-1
cdr3_nt: TGCAGCGCTAAGGACAACGCGAACACCGGGGAGCTGTTTTTT
cdr3_aa: CSAKDNANTGELFF

j_call: TRBJ1-6
clone_size: NA
d_call: NA
v_call: TRBV4-2
cdr3_nt: TGTGCCAGCAGCCAATTCCCTGCCCCCCTCGGGTTCTATAATTCACCCCTCCACTTT
cdr3_aa: CASSQFPAPLGFYNSPLHF

j_call: TRBJ1-1
clone_size: NA
d_call: TRBD1
v_call: TRBV5-6
cdr3_nt: TGTGCCAGCAGCTTGGAACAGGGGAGCCGGGCTTTCTTT
cdr3_aa: CASSLEQGSRAFF

j_call: TRBJ1-4
clone_size: many
d_call: TRBD1
v_call: TRBV25-1
cdr3_nt: TGTGCCAGCAGTGAACGACAGGGAATCTATGAAAAACTGTTTTTT
cdr3_aa: CASSERQGIYEKLFF

j_call: TRBJ1-3
clone_size: NA
d_call: NA
v_call: TRBV5-5
cdr3_nt: TGTGCCAGCGGCCGACAAGGCCCTGGAAACACCATATATTTT
cdr3_aa: CASGRQGPGNTIYF

j_call: TRBJ1-2
clone_size: NA
d_call: NA
v_call: TRBV7-2
cdr3_nt: TGTGCCAGCAGCTTAGGGAATGGGGGGCTCGCCTATGGCTACACCTTC
cdr3_aa: CASSLGNGGLAYGYTF

j_call: TRBJ1-1
clone_size: NA
d_call: NA
v_call: TRBV6-4
cdr3_nt: TGTGCCAGCAGTGACGACTTTGAAGCTTTCTTT
cdr3_aa: CASSDDFEAFF

j_call: TRBJ1-5
clone_size: NA
d_call: TRBD1
v_call: TRBV27
cdr3_nt: TGTGCCAGCATCAACTCCAGACAGGGGTATAGCAATCAGCCCCAGCATTTT
cdr3_aa: CASINSRQGYSNQPQHF